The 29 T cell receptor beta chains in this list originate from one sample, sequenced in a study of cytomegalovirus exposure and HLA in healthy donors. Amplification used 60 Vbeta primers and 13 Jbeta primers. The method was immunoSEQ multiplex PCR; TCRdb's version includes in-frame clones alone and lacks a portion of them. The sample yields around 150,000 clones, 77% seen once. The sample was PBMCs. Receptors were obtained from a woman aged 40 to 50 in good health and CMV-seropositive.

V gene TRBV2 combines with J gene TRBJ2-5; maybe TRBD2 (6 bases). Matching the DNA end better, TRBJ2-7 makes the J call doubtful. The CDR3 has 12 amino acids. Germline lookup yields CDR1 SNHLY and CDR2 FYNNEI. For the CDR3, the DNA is TGTGCCAGCAGTCGGGAGTCCTACGAGCAGTACTTC. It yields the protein CASSRESYEQYF.

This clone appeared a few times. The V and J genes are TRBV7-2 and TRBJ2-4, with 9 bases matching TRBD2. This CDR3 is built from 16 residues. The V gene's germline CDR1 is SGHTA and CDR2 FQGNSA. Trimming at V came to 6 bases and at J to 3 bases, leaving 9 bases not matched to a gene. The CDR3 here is CASSLIAGALKNIQYF. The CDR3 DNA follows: TGTGCCAGCAGTCTCATAGCGGGAGCCCTCAAAAACATTCAGTACTTC.

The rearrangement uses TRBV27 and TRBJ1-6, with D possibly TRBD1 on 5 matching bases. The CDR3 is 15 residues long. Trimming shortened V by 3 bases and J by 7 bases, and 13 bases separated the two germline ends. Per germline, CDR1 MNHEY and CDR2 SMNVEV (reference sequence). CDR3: CASSFSPRQNSPLHF. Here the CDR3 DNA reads TGTGCCAGCAGTTTTTCACCTAGACAGAATTCACCCCTCCACTTT.

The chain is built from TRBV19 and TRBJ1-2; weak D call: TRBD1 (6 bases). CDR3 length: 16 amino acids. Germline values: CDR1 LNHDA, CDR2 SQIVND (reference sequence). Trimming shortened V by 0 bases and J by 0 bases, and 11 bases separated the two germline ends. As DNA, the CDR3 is TGTGCCAGTAGTATAGATTCCAGGGGAACTAACTATGGCTACACCTTC. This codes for CASSIDSRGTNYGYTF.

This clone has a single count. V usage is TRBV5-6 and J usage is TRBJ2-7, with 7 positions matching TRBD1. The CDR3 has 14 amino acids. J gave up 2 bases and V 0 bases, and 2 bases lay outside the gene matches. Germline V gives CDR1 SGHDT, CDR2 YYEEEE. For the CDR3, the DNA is TGTGCCAGCAGCTTGGGGGACAGCACCTACGAGCAGTACTTC. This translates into CASSLGDSTYEQYF.

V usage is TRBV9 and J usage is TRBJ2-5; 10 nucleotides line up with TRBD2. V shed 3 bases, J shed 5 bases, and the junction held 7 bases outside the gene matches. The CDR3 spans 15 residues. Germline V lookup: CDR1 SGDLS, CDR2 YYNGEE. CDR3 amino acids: CASSDSGGISETQYF. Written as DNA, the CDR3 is TGTGCCAGCAGCGATAGCGGGGGGATTTCGGAGACCCAGTACTTC.

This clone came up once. In DNA, the CDR3 is TGTGCCAGCAGCACCGGGACAGGGGGCTTAAACACCATATATTTT. Protein sequence: CASSTGTGGLNTIYF. The rearrangement joins TRBV5-6 to TRBJ1-3, with 12 nucleotides matching TRBD1. With V trimmed by 4 bases and J by 6 bases, 5 bases remained unmatched. This CDR3 is built from 15 residues. Looked up from germline, CDR1 is SGHDT and CDR2 is YYEEEE.

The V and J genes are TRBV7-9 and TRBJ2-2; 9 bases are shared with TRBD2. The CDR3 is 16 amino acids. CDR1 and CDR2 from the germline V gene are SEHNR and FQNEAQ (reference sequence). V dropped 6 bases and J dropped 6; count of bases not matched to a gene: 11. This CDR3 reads CASSQVAGAGAGELFF. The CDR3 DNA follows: TGTGCCAGCAGTCAGGTAGCGGGAGCAGGGGCCGGGGAGCTGTTTTTT.

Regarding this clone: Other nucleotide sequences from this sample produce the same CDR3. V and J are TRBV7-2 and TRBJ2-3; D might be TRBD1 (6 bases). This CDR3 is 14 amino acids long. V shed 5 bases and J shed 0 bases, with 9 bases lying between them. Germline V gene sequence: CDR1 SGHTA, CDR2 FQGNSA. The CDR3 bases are TGTGCCAGCAGCCCCAGGGGAAGCACAGATACGCAGTATTTT. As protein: CASSPRGSTDTQYF.

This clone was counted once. The CDR3 bases are TGTGCCAGCCATCCTAAAGCTTTCTTT. Residues: CASHPKAFF. The chain carries TRBV3-2 and TRBJ1-1. TRBV3-2 is reported as a pseudogene. This CDR3 has 9 amino acids.

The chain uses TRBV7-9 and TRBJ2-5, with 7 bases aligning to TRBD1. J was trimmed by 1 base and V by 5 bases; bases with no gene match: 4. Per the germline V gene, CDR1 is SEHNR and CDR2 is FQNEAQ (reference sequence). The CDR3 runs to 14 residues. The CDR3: CASSQTGTQETQYF. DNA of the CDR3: TGTGCCAGCAGCCAGACAGGGACCCAAGAGACCCAGTACTTC.

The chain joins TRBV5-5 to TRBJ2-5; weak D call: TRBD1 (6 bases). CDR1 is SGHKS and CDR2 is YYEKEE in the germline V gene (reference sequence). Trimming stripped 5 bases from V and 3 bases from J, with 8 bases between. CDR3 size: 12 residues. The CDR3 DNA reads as TGTGCCAGCAGGGCAGGGGAAGAGACCCAGTACTTC. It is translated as CASRAGEETQYF.

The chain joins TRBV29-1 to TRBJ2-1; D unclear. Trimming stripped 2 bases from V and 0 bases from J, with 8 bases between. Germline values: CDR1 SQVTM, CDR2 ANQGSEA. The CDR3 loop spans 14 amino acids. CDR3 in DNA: TGCAGCGTTGAACGAGTAAGCTCCTACAATGAGCAGTTCTTC. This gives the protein CSVERVSSYNEQFF.

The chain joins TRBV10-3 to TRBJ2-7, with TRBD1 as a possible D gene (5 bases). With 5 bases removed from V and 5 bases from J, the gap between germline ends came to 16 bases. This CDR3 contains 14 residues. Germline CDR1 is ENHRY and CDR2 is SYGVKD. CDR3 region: CAISLAGFSNEQYF. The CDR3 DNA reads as TGTGCCATCAGTTTAGCAGGGTTTTCGAACGAGCAGTACTTC.

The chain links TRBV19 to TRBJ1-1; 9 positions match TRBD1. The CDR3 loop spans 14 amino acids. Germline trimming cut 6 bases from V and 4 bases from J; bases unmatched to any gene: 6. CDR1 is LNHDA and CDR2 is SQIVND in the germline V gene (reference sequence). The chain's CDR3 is CASSPGQGSTEAFF. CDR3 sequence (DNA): TGTGCCAGTAGCCCCGGACAGGGGAGCACTGAAGCTTTCTTT.

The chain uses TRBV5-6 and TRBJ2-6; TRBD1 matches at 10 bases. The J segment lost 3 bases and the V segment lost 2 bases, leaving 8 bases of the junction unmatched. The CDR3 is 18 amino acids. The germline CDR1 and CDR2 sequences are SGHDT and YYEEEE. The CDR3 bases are TGTGCCAGCAGCTTCTTCGGGACAGGGGTAGGTGGGGCCAACGTCCTGACTTTC. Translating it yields CASSFFGTGVGGANVLTF.

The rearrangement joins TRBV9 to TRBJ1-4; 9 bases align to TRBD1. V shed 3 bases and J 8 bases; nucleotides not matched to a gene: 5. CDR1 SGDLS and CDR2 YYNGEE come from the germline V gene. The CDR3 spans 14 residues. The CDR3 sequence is CASSAGQGGEKLFF. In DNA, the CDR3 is TGTGCCAGCAGCGCGGGACAGGGTGGGGAAAAACTGTTTTTT.

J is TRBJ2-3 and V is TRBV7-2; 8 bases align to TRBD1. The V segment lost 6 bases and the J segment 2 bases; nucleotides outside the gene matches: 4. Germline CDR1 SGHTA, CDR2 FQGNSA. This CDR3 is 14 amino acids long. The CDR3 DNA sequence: TGTGCCAGCAGTCCGGGACAGGCCACAGATACGCAGTATTTT. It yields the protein CASSPGQATDTQYF. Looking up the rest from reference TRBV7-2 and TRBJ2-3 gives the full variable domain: GAGVSQSPSNKVTEKGKDVELRCDPISGHTALYWYRQSLGQGLEFLIYFQGNSAPDKSGLPSDRFSAERTGGSVSTLTIQRTQQEDSAVYLCASSPGQATDTQYFGPGTRLTVL.

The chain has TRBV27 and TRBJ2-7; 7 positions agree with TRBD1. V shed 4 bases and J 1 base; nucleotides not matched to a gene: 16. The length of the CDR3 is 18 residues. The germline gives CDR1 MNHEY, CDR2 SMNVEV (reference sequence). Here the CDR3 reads CASSSSRRTGAHSYEQYF. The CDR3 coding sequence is TGTGCCAGCAGTTCATCCCGAAGGACAGGAGCACATTCCTACGAGCAGTACTTC.

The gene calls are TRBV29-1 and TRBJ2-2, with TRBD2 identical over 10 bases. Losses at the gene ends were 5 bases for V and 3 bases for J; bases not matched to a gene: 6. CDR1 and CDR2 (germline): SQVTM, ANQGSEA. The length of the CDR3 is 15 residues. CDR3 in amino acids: CSVSASGSDTGELFF. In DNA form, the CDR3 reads TGCAGCGTTTCGGCTAGCGGGAGTGACACCGGGGAGCTGTTTTTT.

The CDR3 DNA is TGTGCCAGTAGCGGGACAGGTGAGAACACTGAAGCTTTCTTT. Protein product: CASSGTGENTEAFF. The V gene is TRBV19, the J gene TRBJ1-1, with 8 bases aligning to TRBD1. Unmatched junction bases numbered 4, after V lost 6 bases and J lost 1 base. Germline V gene data show CDR1 as LNHDA and CDR2 as SQIVND (reference sequence). This CDR3 region has 14 residues.

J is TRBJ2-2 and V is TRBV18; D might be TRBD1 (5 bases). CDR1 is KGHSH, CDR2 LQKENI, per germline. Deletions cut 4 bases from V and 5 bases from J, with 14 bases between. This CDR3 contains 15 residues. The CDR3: CASSQSRVGTGELFF. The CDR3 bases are TGTGCCAGCTCACAGAGCAGGGTCGGGACCGGGGAGCTGTTTTTT.

The CDR3 sequence is CASSLAGGMNTEAFF. In DNA form, the CDR3 reads TGTGCCAGCAGCTTAGCAGGGGGCATGAACACTGAAGCTTTCTTT. The chain recombines TRBV7-2 with TRBJ1-1, with 7 bases identical to TRBD1. The CDR3 extends over 15 amino acids. Germline CDR1 and CDR2: SGHTA and FQGNSA. Trimming took 0 bases from V and 0 from J; bases not matched to a gene: 1.

This chain's CDR3 is CASSPSGLATDTQYF. CDR3 bases: TGTGCCAGCAGCCCCTCAGGTCTAGCAACAGATACGCAGTATTTT. This rearrangement joins TRBV7-2 to TRBJ2-3; perhaps TRBD2 as D (5 bases). The germline V and J ends were trimmed by 5 bases and 3 bases, with 15 bases remaining between them. Germline CDR1 SGHTA, CDR2 FQGNSA. CDR3 length: 15 residues.

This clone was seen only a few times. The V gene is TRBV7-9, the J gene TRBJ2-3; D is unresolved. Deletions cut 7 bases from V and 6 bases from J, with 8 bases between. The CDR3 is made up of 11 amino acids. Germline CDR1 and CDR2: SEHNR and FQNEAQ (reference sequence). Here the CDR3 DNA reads TGTGCCAGCACCTACGAGGATACGCAGTATTTT. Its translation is CASTYEDTQYF. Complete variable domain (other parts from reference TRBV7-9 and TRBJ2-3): DTGVSQNPRHKITKRGQNVTFRCDPISEHNRLYWYRQTLGQGPEFLTYFQNEAQLEKSRLLSDRFSAERPKGSFSTLEIQRTEQGDSAMYLCASTYEDTQYFGPGTRLTVL.

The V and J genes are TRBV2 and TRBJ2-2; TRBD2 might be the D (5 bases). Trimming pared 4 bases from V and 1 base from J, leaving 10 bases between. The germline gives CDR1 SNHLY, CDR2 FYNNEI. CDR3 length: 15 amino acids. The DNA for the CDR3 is TGTGCCAGCAGTGCCCTCGGGGTGAACACCGGGGAGCTGTTTTTT. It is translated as CASSALGVNTGELFF.

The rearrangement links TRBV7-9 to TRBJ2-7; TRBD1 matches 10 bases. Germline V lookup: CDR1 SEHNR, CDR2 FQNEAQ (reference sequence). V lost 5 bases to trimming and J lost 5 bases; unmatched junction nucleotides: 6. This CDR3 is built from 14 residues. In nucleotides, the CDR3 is TGTGCCAGCAGCCGGGACAGGGGAGGAGACGAGCAGTACTTC. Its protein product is CASSRDRGGDEQYF.

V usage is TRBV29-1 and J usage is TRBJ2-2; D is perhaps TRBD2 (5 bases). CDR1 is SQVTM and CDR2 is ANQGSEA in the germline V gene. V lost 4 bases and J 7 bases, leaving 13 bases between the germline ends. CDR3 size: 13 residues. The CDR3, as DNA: TGCAGCGTTGCCGGGGTGGCTGGCGGGGAGCTGTTTTTT. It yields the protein CSVAGVAGGELFF.

Written as DNA, the CDR3 is TGTGCCAGCTCACCAGCAGGGCAAGAGACCCAGTACTTC. This translates into CASSPAGQETQYF. J is TRBJ2-5 and V is TRBV18, with TRBD1 as a possible D gene (5 bases). Trimming took 2 bases from V and 2 from J, leaving 6 bases between them. This CDR3 comprises 13 residues. Looked up from germline, CDR1 is KGHSH and CDR2 is LQKENI.